Each of the 21 T cell receptor beta chains below was sequenced from the same sample in a study of T-cell reconstitution after alpha-beta-depleted transplantation in children (dated by TCRdb to 2016 to 2017). The method behind the library was PCR. The instrument was an Illumina HiSeq 2500. TCR library preparation used molecular barcoding, with unique molecular identifiers applied to normalize quantification of the TCRbeta repertoire. The public reads were reanalyzed by TCRdb: fastp trimming at Q25, MiXCR alignment, in-frame beta chains only. One record per CDR3 amino acid sequence lists the most common genes and DNA. Here the sample has about 980,000 distinct CDR3 sequences; roughly 31% occur a single time. Clones ranked in the top ten supply about 28% of the sample. What the treatment or condition label conveys for this sample: allogeneic hematopoietic cell transplantation with graft depleted of TCRalphabeta T cells and CD19 B cells.

The specimen was PBMCs, mostly from graft donor cells, collected 360 days after TCRalphabeta/CD19-depleted stem cell transplant. Receptor source: a boy in the first two years of life who had a stem cell transplant for SCID, so the T cells may come from the graft donor.

V is TRBV3-1 and J is TRBJ2-1; 8 bases fit TRBD2. Germline V lookup: CDR1 LGHDT, CDR2 YNNKEL (reference sequence). Losses at the gene ends were 0 bases for V and 0 bases for J; bases not matched to a gene: 7. CDR3 size: 18 residues. DNA for the CDR3: TGTGCCAGCAGCCAAGACCTAGCGGGCCGGAGCTCCTACAATGAGCAGTTCTTC. Its translation: CASSQDLAGRSSYNEQFF.

The chain links TRBV2 to TRBJ2-4, with D perhaps matching TRBD2 (6 bases). CDR3 length: 15 residues. Germline loops: CDR1 SNHLY, CDR2 FYNNEI. V lost 4 bases and J 1 base, leaving 11 bases between the germline ends. CDR3 loop: CASSAGGPAKNIQYF. Written as DNA, the CDR3 is TGTGCCAGCAGTGCTGGAGGGCCGGCCAAAAACATTCAGTACTTC.

The rearrangement uses TRBV5-5 and TRBJ2-1; D ambiguous. The CDR3 consists of 13 residues. V was trimmed by 4 bases and J by 8 bases, leaving 13 bases between them. In germline, CDR1 is SGHKS, CDR2 YYEKEE (reference sequence). The CDR3: CASSRLGRDEQFF. DNA for the CDR3: TGTGCCAGCAGCCGCCTCGGAAGGGATGAGCAGTTCTTC.

There are a few counts of this clonotype. The V and J genes are TRBV12-3 or TRBV12-4 and TRBJ2-3, with a tentative D call TRBD1 (5 bases). The CDR3 has 16 amino acids. Trimming cost V 6 bases and J 0 bases, with 16 bases left between them. The CDR3 DNA sequence: TGTGCCAGCAGGGTTCGACAGTTTTGGAGCACAGATACGCAGTATTTT. Translated: CASRVRQFWSTDTQYF.

The chain has TRBV11-1 and TRBJ2-3; tentative D call: TRBD2 (6 bases). The CDR3 sequence is 18 residues long. Trimming stripped 0 bases from V and 1 base from J, with 17 bases between. CDR1 SGHAT and CDR2 FQDESV come from the germline V gene (reference sequence). The CDR3 bases are TGTGCCAGCAGCTTAGCGGGGGTAAGAATAGCGGGCACAGATACGCAGTATTTT. It yields the protein CASSLAGVRIAGTDTQYF.

The J gene is TRBJ2-2, the V gene TRBV12-3 or TRBV12-4, with 10 bases identical to TRBD2. CDR3 length equals 16 residues. Trimming took 5 bases from V and 4 from J; bases not matched to a gene: 7. CDR3 bases: TGTGCCAGCAGTCCCGTACTAGCGGGGTCCACCGGGGAGCTGTTTTTT. Amino acids: CASSPVLAGSTGELFF.

This clonotype has a handful of counts. V gene TRBV6-5 combines with J gene TRBJ1-2, with unresolved D. Trimming took 2 bases from V and 7 from J, leaving 14 bases between them. This CDR3 has 14 amino acids. The V gene's germline CDR1 is MNHEY and CDR2 SVGAGI. CDR3: CASSYNTKDLGYTF. For the CDR3, the DNA is TGTGCCAGCAGTTACAACACGAAGGATCTTGGCTACACCTTC.

This rearrangement joins TRBV11-1 to TRBJ2-3; D uncertain. This CDR3 contains 18 residues. Trimming took off 0 bases at V and 2 bases at J, with 18 bases between the two ends. Germline V gene sequence: CDR1 SGHAT, CDR2 FQDESV (reference sequence). This CDR3 reads CASSLATVITSYTDTQYF. DNA for the CDR3: TGTGCCAGCAGCTTAGCTACAGTCATAACTTCCTACACAGATACGCAGTATTTT.

V and J are TRBV7-8 and TRBJ1-5; perhaps TRBD1 as D (6 bases). The V end lost 0 bases, the J end lost 0 bases, and 9 bases lay between the germline ends. The germline V gene has CDR1 SGHVS and CDR2 FQNEAQ. CDR3 size: 16 residues. The CDR3 coding sequence is TGTGCCAGCAGCTTAGCTGGGACATATAGCAATCAGCCCCAGCATTTT. It is translated as CASSLAGTYSNQPQHF. Full variable domain (missing parts from reference TRBV7-8 and TRBJ1-5): GAGVSQSPRYKVAKRGQDVALRCDPISGHVSLFWYQQALGQGPEFLTYFQNEAQLDKSGLPSDRFFAERPEGSVSTLKIQRTQQEDSAVYLCASSLAGTYSNQPQHFGDGTRLSIL.

V usage is TRBV15 and J usage is TRBJ1-1, with D perhaps matching TRBD1 (6 bases). V shed 8 bases and J shed 2 bases, with 12 bases lying between them. Germline values: CDR1 LNHNV, CDR2 YYDKDF (reference sequence). The CDR3 is 13 amino acids. As DNA, the CDR3 is TGTGCCACCGCGAGGACAGTAAACACTGAAGCTTTCTTT. Translated, it gives CATARTVNTEAFF.

This clonotype was seen only a few times. V usage is TRBV4-3 and J usage is TRBJ1-1, with 7 bases that match TRBD1. The CDR3 is made up of 13 amino acids. Germline V gene lookup returns CDR1 LGHNA and CDR2 YSLEER. The junction had 5 bases not matched to a gene; V was cut back by 5 bases and J by 5 bases. The CDR3 loop is CASSIYRGTEAFF. For the CDR3, the DNA is TGCGCCAGCAGCATCTACAGGGGAACTGAAGCTTTCTTT.

This clonotype has just a few counts. The chain employs TRBV25-1 and TRBJ1-4; maybe TRBD1 (5 bases). V was pared by 6 bases and J by 5 bases, with 13 bases between. This CDR3 has 14 amino acids. Germline CDR1 reads MGHDK; CDR2 reads SYGVNS. The CDR3 protein is CASRRSGGNEKLFF. CDR3 bases: TGTGCCAGCAGGAGGAGCGGGGGAAATGAAAAACTGTTTTTT.

This chain uses TRBV14 with TRBJ2-3, with a tentative D call TRBD1 (6 bases). V dropped 4 bases and J dropped 4 bases, with 12 bases sitting between them. This CDR3 is 14 amino acids long. Germline loops: CDR1 SGHDN, CDR2 FVKESK. The CDR3 DNA reads as TGTGCCAGCAGCCGGGACACGGGCCCAGATACGCAGTATTTT. Protein sequence: CASSRDTGPDTQYF.

This clonotype has more than one count but fewer than ten. The CDR3 nucleotides are TGCAGCGGGGGGGTCAGAAAAAACAATGAGCAGTTCTTC. This translates into CSGGVRKNNEQFF. This chain links TRBV29-1 with TRBJ2-1; D might be TRBD2 (6 bases). V lost 7 bases and J lost 5, with 15 bases in between. Germline assignment: CDR1 SQVTM and CDR2 ANQGSEA. The CDR3 has 13 residues.

V usage is TRBV20-1 and J usage is TRBJ2-1, with a possible D match to TRBD1 (5 bases). Looked up from germline, CDR1 is DFQATT and CDR2 is SNEGSKA (reference sequence). This CDR3 spans 18 amino acids. V was trimmed by 3 bases and J by 1 base, leaving 22 bases between them. The CDR3 here is CSASIAVGRGPSYNEQFF. The DNA of the CDR3 is TGCAGTGCTAGTATCGCAGTTGGAAGGGGCCCATCCTACAATGAGCAGTTCTTC.

The chain carries TRBV19 and TRBJ1-1; D not certain. Germline CDR1 and CDR2: LNHDA and SQIVND (reference sequence). The CDR3 is made up of 15 amino acids. V was clipped by 1 base and J by 2 bases, with 11 bases between them. CDR3 DNA: TGTGCCAGTAGTATAGGGTACGGCGGAAACACTGAAGCTTTCTTT. Its protein is CASSIGYGGNTEAFF.

This sequence joins TRBV7-2 and TRBJ2-5; 10 nucleotides line up with TRBD1. After removal of 5 bases from V and 4 bases from J, the junction contained 1 base not matched to a gene. Per germline, CDR1 SGHTA and CDR2 FQGNSA. This CDR3 contains 13 residues. The CDR3 nucleotides are TGTGCCAGCAGCGGGGACAGGGGAGAGACCCAGTACTTC. Translating it yields CASSGDRGETQYF.

The sample holds a few counts of this clonotype. The chain couples TRBV12-3 or TRBV12-4 to TRBJ1-1; 7 bases agree with TRBD1. This CDR3 contains 15 residues. The V and J ends lost 5 bases and 5 bases, in that order; junction bases with no gene match: 11. CDR3 coding DNA: TGTGCCAGCAGTCGATTGTACAGGGGCAGTACTGAAGCTTTCTTT. The encoded protein is CASSRLYRGSTEAFF.

V is TRBV4-1 and J is TRBJ2-7; D gene ambiguous. V was clipped by 0 bases and J by 2 bases, with 11 bases between them. Germline CDR1 MGHRA, CDR2 YSYEKL. The CDR3 runs 15 residues. CDR3 coding DNA: TGCGCCAGCAGCCAAGACCCCGGGTTCACCTACGAGCAGTACTTC. Protein product: CASSQDPGFTYEQYF.

This chain links TRBV28 with TRBJ1-1, with a weak D call TRBD1 (5 bases). CDR1 is MDHEN and CDR2 is SYDVKM in the germline V gene. The length of the CDR3 is 15 residues. The V and J ends lost 5 bases and 1 base respectively, with 14 bases between them. The CDR3 coding sequence is TGTGCCAGCAGTGATCTGACAGATTCGAACACTGAAGCTTTCTTT. Translation gives CASSDLTDSNTEAFF.

This clonotype was observed a few times. This chain links TRBV29-1 with TRBJ1-1; TRBD1 might be the D (5 bases). V was pared by 8 bases and J by 5 bases, with 21 bases between. CDR3 length equals 14 residues. Germline CDR1 and CDR2: SQVTM and ANQGSEA. The CDR3 DNA follows: TGCAGCTCGAAAATACAAGGGGCAGGGACTGAAGCTTTCTTT. It encodes CSSKIQGAGTEAFF.